A selection of T cell receptor beta chains follows, all from one sample in a study of beta chain features in type 1 diabetes. The protocol was immunoSEQ multiplex PCR, while the TCRdb copy is restricted to in-frame clones and leaves out a portion. The table lists 150,000 to 190,000 clones, roughly 11% of them singletons. The sample comprised central memory CD4+ T cells from blood. The receptors here all came from a man between 18 and 29 years old in good health. Both conserved end residues are part of each CDR3. The order of the fields is D gene, V gene, clone size, J gene, CDR3 protein, CDR3 DNA. A D gene is named only where the DNA matches it firmly. Expanded clones are given a class, and other clones once, few, many or no size at all.

-,TRBV5-4,-,TRBJ2-5,CASSLDSQETQYF,TGTGCCAGCAGCTTGGACAGTCAAGAGACCCAGTACTTC
-,TRBV2,-,TRBJ1-5,CASGQFKLGDQPQHF,TGTGCCAGCGGACAGTTTAAGTTGGGTGATCAGCCCCAGCATTTT
-,TRBV10-3,-,TRBJ1-2,CAISAQTSGYTF,TGTGCCATCAGTGCCCAGACAAGTGGCTACACCTTC
-,TRBV29-1,few,TRBJ2-7,CSVERQAGDEQYF,TGCAGCGTTGAAAGGCAAGCAGGGGACGAGCAGTACTTC
TRBD2,TRBV29-1,-,TRBJ2-3,CSVSTHLGLAGVGSTDTQYF,TGCAGCGTTTCGACACACCTCGGGCTAGCGGGAGTGGGGAGCACAGATACGCAGTATTTT
-,TRBV9,many,TRBJ2-3,CASSSVRPDTQYF,TGTGCCAGCAGTTCGGTGAGGCCAGATACGCAGTATTTT
-,TRBV7-9,few,TRBJ2-7,CASSFWGRNEQYF,TGTGCCAGCAGCTTTTGGGGGCGCAACGAGCAGTACTTC
-,TRBV29-1,-,TRBJ2-2,CSVARDTRNTGELFF,TGCAGCGTTGCCCGGGACACGAGAAACACCGGGGAGCTGTTTTTT
-,TRBV23-1,few,TRBJ1-1,CASSQFLLTDLNTEAFF,TGCGCCAGCAGTCAATTCCTATTGACAGACCTGAACACTGAAGCTTTCTTT
TRBD2,TRBV18,-,TRBJ2-1,CASSPPSGSTTSQFF,TGTGCCAGCTCACCACCTAGCGGGAGCACCACGTCGCAGTTCTTC
TRBD1,TRBV6-5,-,TRBJ2-7,CASSPGTGGFYEQYF,TGTGCCAGCAGCCCCGGGACAGGGGGGTTCTACGAGCAGTACTTC
TRBD2,TRBV15,few,TRBJ2-3,CATSALAGASTDTQYF,TGTGCCACCAGCGCTTTAGCGGGGGCTAGCACAGATACGCAGTATTTT
TRBD1,TRBV4-1,-,TRBJ2-5,CASSPSGQRQETQYF,TGCGCCAGCAGCCCGTCGGGACAGCGACAAGAGACCCAGTACTTC
-,TRBV6-1,few,TRBJ2-5,CASNRNGYSQETQYF,TGTGCCAGCAATCGGAACGGGTATAGCCAAGAGACCCAGTACTTC
TRBD1,TRBV29-1,-,TRBJ2-7,CSVIGQGTYEQYF,TGCAGCGTTATCGGACAGGGGACCTACGAGCAGTACTTC
-,TRBV4-2,-,TRBJ1-1,CASSQEKGRVNTEAFF,TGTGCCAGCAGCCAAGAGAAGGGCAGGGTGAACACTGAAGCTTTCTTT
-,TRBV18,few,TRBJ1-1,CASSPRRVNTEAFF,TGTGCCAGCTCACCACGCAGGGTGAACACTGAAGCTTTCTTT
TRBD2,TRBV2,few,TRBJ2-1,CASAAALAGGYNEQFF,TGTGCCAGCGCCGCGGCCCTAGCGGGGGGCTACAATGAGCAGTTCTTC
TRBD1,TRBV4-1,few,TRBJ2-7,CASSFRQGAGYEQYF,TGCGCCAGCAGCTTTCGACAGGGGGCGGGATACGAGCAGTACTTC
TRBD1,TRBV7-9,few,TRBJ2-7,CASSSNSQGNGYF,TGTGCCAGCAGCTCGAATTCACAGGGGAATGGGTACTTC
-,TRBV30,-,TRBJ2-6,CAWRRSSGANVLTF,TGTGCCTGGAGGCGGAGCTCTGGGGCCAACGTCCTGACTTTC
-,TRBV5-6,-,TRBJ1-6,CASSSDSRGNSPLHF,TGTGCCAGCAGTTCGGACTCCAGAGGGAATTCACCCCTCCACTTT
TRBD1,TRBV9,-,TRBJ2-2,CASSIDRARTGELFF,TGTGCCAGCAGTATAGACAGGGCGCGAACCGGGGAGCTGTTTTTT
TRBD2,TRBV10-3,-,TRBJ2-1,CAISDRSGSIRNEQFF,TGTGCCATCAGTGATCGGAGCGGGAGCATCCGGAATGAGCAGTTCTTC
TRBD2,TRBV15,few,TRBJ2-1,CATSRGGGVGNEQFF,TGTGCCACCAGCAGAGGTGGGGGGGTTGGAAATGAGCAGTTCTTC